This TCR beta chain was sequenced during a study of OX40 agonist ivuxolimab in advanced cancers. Notes on the study in general: Both CD4+ and CD8+ T cell populations in blood had undergone clonal expansion by week 6 at 0.1 to 3.0 mg/kg.

Assay used: immunoSEQ multiplex PCR; TCRdb lists only in-frame clones, some missing. The profile shows approximately 63,000 clones, approximately 85% of them singletons. Regarding this clone: The antigen is undetermined.

The sample consisted of CD4+ or CD8+ T cells sorted from blood, taken in a trial of the OX40 agonist ivuxolimab. This clonotype was sampled from an adult with an advanced solid tumor such as melanoma, head and neck, liver or kidney cancer.

The CDR3 DNA sequence: TGTGCCAGCAGTTTGGGCGGGGAGGGGAATGAGCAGTTCTTC. Translation gives CASSLGGEGNEQFF. The rearrangement links TRBV6-6 to TRBJ2-1; 7 bases are shared with TRBD2. This CDR3 has 14 residues. CDR1 is MNHNY, CDR2 SVGAGI, per germline (reference sequence). Trimming removed 4 bases from V and 7 bases from J; junction bases left unmatched: 7.